The clone carrying this T cell receptor (beta chain) appeared once. Its specificity is not known. This CDR3 region has 11 residues. Germline lookup yields CDR1 SGHAT and CDR2 FQDESV (reference sequence). The germline V and J ends were trimmed by 8 bases and 9 bases, with 11 bases remaining between them. Measured with immunoSEQ multiplex PCR; TCRdb has only the in-frame clones, and not every one. The data show some 100,000 clones, with approximately 84% seen just once and around 1% held by the top ten. These data come from a study of graft-versus-host responses after intestinal transplantation. The overall study: All recipients were given anti-thymocyte globulin induction, and tacrolimus and steroids were then administered for approximately 3 years. Findings and caveats of the study: Early after transplant, HvG declines were associated with peak levels of circulating GvH clones. The presence of high graft-versus-host to host-versus-graft clonal ratios in allografts characterized patients with graft-donor T cell macrochimerism.

J is TRBJ2-1 and V is TRBV11-1; no clear D gene. The sequence was obtained from a human donor who was the organ donor for an intestinal transplant. The source was unstimulated CD4+ T cells sorted from spleen or lymph node cells, collected before transplant. In nucleotides, the CDR3 is TGTGCCAGCTCAGCTGTGAGTGAGCAGTTCTTC. Its translation: CASSAVSEQFF.